Below, 5 T cell receptor beta chains from the same sample are listed, as sequenced in a study of beta chain features in type 1 diabetes listed by TCRdb under 2018. The paper as a whole reports these results and caveats: A moderate but significant shortening of TCRB CDR3 length was observed in type 1 diabetes patients in all four CD4+ subsets.

The library was built by means of the immunoSEQ multiplex PCR assay. The entire amount of isolated RNA was reverse transcribed using the High Capacity cDNA Reverse Transcription Kit, so the sequenced TCRB transcripts were expressed ones. This is the immuneACCESS table as TCRdb keeps it, with only in-frame sequences that have V and J called. A part of the clones is gone; compared with another copy, unresolved V genes explain less than half, and the rest is unexplained. Across this sample there are 500,000 to 850,000 clones, with around an eighth seen only once. The biggest ten clones account for 0.04% of the sample. The antigens of these receptors remain unknown. The sequenced sample consisted of naive CD4+ T cells from blood. The sample's cell subset or site label, in plain terms: true naive CD4+ T cells. The receptors were sampled from a man between 18 and 35 years old with type 1 diabetes.

The V and J genes are TRBV19 and TRBJ1-5; TRBD1 matches at 8 bases. Per germline, CDR1 LNHDA and CDR2 SQIVND (reference sequence). This CDR3 has 15 residues. V lost 7 bases, J lost 1 base, and 6 bases stayed unmatched. As DNA, the CDR3 is TGTGCCAGTACCTTTGGACAGGGAAGCAATCAGCCCCAGCATTTT. Amino acids: CASTFGQGSNQPQHF.

The chain uses TRBV28 and TRBJ1-4; TRBD1 aligns across 10 bases. Germline CDR1 reads MDHEN; CDR2 reads SYDVKM. The length of the CDR3 is 13 residues. Germline trimming cut 8 bases from V and 8 bases from J; bases unmatched to any gene: 5. The CDR3 loop is CASHRDRGEKLFF. As DNA, the CDR3 is TGTGCCAGCCACCGGGACAGGGGAGAAAAACTGTTTTTT.

In its sample, this clone was seen a few times. The chain is built from TRBV6-6 and TRBJ2-1; D assignment may be TRBD1 or TRBD2 (5 bases each). The germline V and J ends were trimmed by 8 bases and 10 bases, with 15 bases remaining between them. The CDR3 runs 12 residues. Germline-derived CDR1 and CDR2 are MNHNY and SVGAGI (reference sequence). The CDR3 coding sequence is TGTGCCAGCCATAGAAAGAGGGACGAGCAGTTCTTC. The encoded protein is CASHRKRDEQFF.

This clone has just a few counts. The chain uses TRBV7-2 and TRBJ2-3; 7 bases are a match to TRBD2. The CDR3 length is 17 residues. The V gene's germline CDR1 is SGHTA and CDR2 FQGNSA. Trimming at V came to 5 bases and at J to 1 base, leaving 12 bases not matched to a gene. CDR3 DNA: TGTGCCAGCAGCGGGGAGGGCGGGCCAAAACGCACAGATACGCAGTATTTT. This encodes CASSGEGGPKRTDTQYF.

This chain joins TRBV5-1 and TRBJ2-7; D possibly corresponds to TRBD2 (5 bases). The V gene lost 4 bases and the J gene lost 2 bases, with 13 bases spanning the gap. The CDR3 consists of 14 residues. CDR1 SGHRS and CDR2 YFSETQ come from the germline V gene. The CDR3 loop is CASSPQRATYEQYF. CDR3 coding DNA: TGCGCCAGCAGCCCGCAGAGGGCCACCTACGAGCAGTACTTC. Supplemented by reference TRBV5-1 and TRBJ2-7, the full variable domain reads KAGVTQTPRYLIKTRGQQVTLSCSPISGHRSVSWYQQTPGQGLQFLFEYFSETQRNKGNFPGRFSGRQFSNSRSEMNVSTLELGDSALYLCASSPQRATYEQYFGPGTRLTVT.